A selection of T cell receptor beta chains follows, all from one sample in a study of PD-L1 blockade in urothelial cancer. Assay used: immunoSEQ multiplex PCR; TCRdb lists only in-frame clones, some missing. The sample has tens of thousands of clones; 88% are singletons. Specimen: PBMCs, collected around atezolizumab (anti-PD-L1) treatment. These receptors were taken from a donor at least 40 years old with urothelial cancer. Each CDR3 is given with its conserved first and last residue. The D gene is left open where the match is weak. Clone size, where shown, is once, few, many, or a class for clones that have expanded.

D gene,V gene,J gene,clone size,CDR3 protein,CDR3 DNA
-,TRBV7-2,TRBJ2-3,few,CASSLNQGIGDTQYF,TGTGCCAGCAGCTTAAATCAGGGAATCGGAGATACGCAGTATTTT
TRBD1,TRBV28,TRBJ2-7,-,CASSAAGTGGGEQYF,TGTGCCAGCAGTGCCGCCGGGACAGGGGGCGGCGAGCAGTACTTC
TRBD1,TRBV29-1,TRBJ1-1,-,CSAQDRVPNTEAFF,TGCAGCGCCCAAGACAGGGTACCGAACACTGAAGCTTTCTTT
TRBD2,TRBV27,TRBJ2-1,-,CASRGLAERYNEQFF,TGTGCCAGCAGGGGACTAGCGGAGAGATACAATGAGCAGTTCTTC
-,TRBV7-3,TRBJ2-2,-,CASSLQGATGELFF,TGTGCCAGCAGCCTACAGGGAGCCACCGGGGAGCTGTTTTTT
-,TRBV19,TRBJ2-5,-,CASSIGGETQYF,TGTGCCAGTAGTATTGGAGGGGAGACCCAGTACTTC
-,TRBV7-9,TRBJ1-1,-,CASSLQGAGAEAFF,TGTGCCAGCAGCTTACAAGGGGCAGGAGCTGAAGCTTTCTTT
-,TRBV18,TRBJ1-1,-,CASSPPGLLNTEAFF,TGTGCCAGCTCACCCCCCGGACTGCTGAACACTGAAGCTTTCTTT
-,TRBV28,TRBJ1-2,-,CASSLSGGLGRYGYTF,TGTGCCAGCAGTCTCTCGGGGGGGTTGGGACGGTATGGCTACACCTTC
TRBD1,TRBV6-1,TRBJ1-2,-,CASSGQGGRYGYTF,TGTGCCAGCAGTGGACAGGGGGGGCGCTATGGCTACACCTTC
TRBD1,TRBV18,TRBJ1-1,-,CASSPRSGGGSVTEAFF,TGTGCCAGCTCACCACGGTCAGGGGGCGGGTCGGTCACTGAAGCTTTCTTT
TRBD1,TRBV13,TRBJ2-5,-,CASSPRGPQETQYF,TGTGCCAGCAGCCCCAGGGGGCCCCAAGAGACCCAGTACTTC
-,TRBV11-2,TRBJ2-5,-,CASSPVQGMETQYF,TGTGCCAGCAGCCCGGTACAGGGTATGGAGACCCAGTACTTC
-,TRBV15,TRBJ2-3,many,CATSRVGEADTQYF,TGTGCCACCAGCAGAGTCGGGGAGGCGGATACGCAGTATTTT
TRBD2,TRBV7-2,TRBJ2-7,-,CASSPGLAGVEQYF,TGTGCCAGCAGCCCGGGACTAGCGGGAGTCGAGCAGTACTTC
TRBD1,TRBV6-1,TRBJ1-2,-,CASSEAGTGARGYTF,TGTGCCAGCAGTGAAGCGGGGACAGGGGCCCGTGGCTACACCTTC
TRBD2,TRBV28,TRBJ2-5,-,CASSTPGLAGEETQYF,TGTGCCAGCAGTACCCCGGGACTAGCGGGAGAAGAGACCCAGTACTTC
-,TRBV29-1,TRBJ2-5,-,CSVNRGWGGEETQYF,TGCAGCGTTAACCGGGGTTGGGGGGGCGAGGAGACCCAGTACTTC
TRBD2,TRBV10-3,TRBJ2-3,-,CATRLAGPDTQYF,TGTGCCACCCGACTAGCGGGACCAGATACGCAGTATTTT
TRBD2,TRBV9,TRBJ2-7,-,CASSVATTASGSHEQYF,TGTGCCAGCAGCGTAGCTACGACGGCTAGCGGGAGCCACGAGCAGTACTTC
-,TRBV4-1,TRBJ1-4,-,CASSQEGRVVFF,TGCGCCAGCAGCCAAGAGGGCAGGGTGGTGTTTTTT
TRBD1,TRBV5-1,TRBJ1-2,-,CASSSRGSNYGYTF,TGCGCCAGCAGCTCCAGGGGGAGTAACTATGGCTACACCTTC
-,TRBV5-1,TRBJ1-1,-,CASSLSGSHTEAFF,TGCGCCAGCAGCTTGTCCGGGAGCCACACTGAAGCTTTCTTT
-,TRBV7-9,TRBJ1-5,-,CASSPRGGGNQPQHF,TGTGCCAGCAGCCCCCGCGGGGGCGGCAATCAGCCCCAGCATTTT